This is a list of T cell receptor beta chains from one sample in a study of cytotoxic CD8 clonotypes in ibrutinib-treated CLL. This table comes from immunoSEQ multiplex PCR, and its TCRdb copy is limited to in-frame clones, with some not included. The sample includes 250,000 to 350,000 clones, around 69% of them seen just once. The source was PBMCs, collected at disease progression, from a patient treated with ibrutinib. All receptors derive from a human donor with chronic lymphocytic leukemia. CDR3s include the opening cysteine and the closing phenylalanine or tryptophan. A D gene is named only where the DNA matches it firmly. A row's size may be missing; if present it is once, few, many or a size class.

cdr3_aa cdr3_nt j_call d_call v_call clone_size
CATSRRQGSVEGYTF TGTGCCACCAGCAGAAGACAGGGTTCAGTGGAGGGCTACACCTTC TRBJ1-2 TRBD1 TRBV15 NA
CATSRDRGATNEKLFF TGTGCCACCAGTAGGGACAGGGGTGCAACTAATGAAAAACTGTTTTTT TRBJ1-4 TRBD1 TRBV15 NA
CASSSARRQTIQYF TGTGCCAGCAGCTCAGCTCGACGACAGACTATCCAGTACTTC TRBJ2-5 NA TRBV7-6 NA
CASSPVGQGAYEQYF TGTGCCAGCAGCCCAGTGGGACAGGGGGCCTACGAGCAGTACTTC TRBJ2-7 TRBD1 TRBV5-6 NA
CATSRDLAGTYNEQFF TGTGCCACCAGCAGAGATCTAGCGGGGACCTACAATGAGCAGTTCTTC TRBJ2-1 TRBD2 TRBV15 few
CASSEVGFGGGNQPQHF TGTGCCAGCAGTGAAGTAGGATTCGGGGGTGGCAATCAGCCCCAGCATTTT TRBJ1-5 NA TRBV2 NA
CATSIYGNTIYF TGTGCCACCAGCATTTACGGAAACACCATATATTTT TRBJ1-3 NA TRBV15 NA
CASSYSGGGTEAFF TGTGCCAGCAGTTACTCGGGGGGCGGCACTGAAGCTTTCTTT TRBJ1-1 NA TRBV6-6 NA
CSPNRVSSSYSGANVLTF TGCAGCCCGAACAGGGTCTCCTCCTCATACTCTGGGGCCAACGTCCTGACTTTC TRBJ2-6 NA TRBV29-1 NA
CASSQWTGSYEQYF TGCGCCAGCAGCCAATGGACAGGGTCCTACGAGCAGTACTTC TRBJ2-7 TRBD1 TRBV4-1 NA
CASSVVAGVGSEQYF TGTGCCAGCAGCGTAGTAGCGGGAGTGGGGTCCGAGCAGTACTTC TRBJ2-7 TRBD2 TRBV9 NA
CATTTSGSLNEQYF TGTGCCACAACCACTAGCGGGAGTCTCAACGAGCAGTACTTC TRBJ2-7 TRBD2 TRBV6-6 NA
CSVVRGTGEGNSGNTIYF TGCAGCGTTGTAAGAGGGACAGGTGAAGGTAACTCTGGAAACACCATATATTTT TRBJ1-3 TRBD1 TRBV29-1 once
CASSLVGWPGARKNIQYF TGTGCCAGCAGCTTAGTTGGATGGCCAGGGGCGCGGAAAAACATTCAGTACTTC TRBJ2-4 NA TRBV7-9 NA
CASSLAYKRMSNQPQHF TGTGCCAGCAGCTTAGCCTACAAACGGATGAGCAATCAGCCCCAGCATTTT TRBJ1-5 NA TRBV7-8 few
CASAAGAVNTGELFF TGTGCCAGCGCGGCAGGGGCCGTGAACACCGGGGAGCTGTTTTTT TRBJ2-2 NA TRBV7-9 many
CSVGQGASEQFF TGCAGCGTTGGGCAGGGGGCTAGTGAGCAGTTCTTC TRBJ2-1 TRBD1 TRBV29-1 NA
CSVVGGNTIYF TGCAGCGTCGTCGGTGGAAACACCATATATTTT TRBJ1-3 NA TRBV29-1 NA
CASSFGLGITNYGYTF TGTGCCAGCAGCTTTGGGTTGGGGATTACTAACTATGGCTACACCTTC TRBJ1-2 NA TRBV11-2 NA
CASRPGQGYEQFF TGTGCCAGCAGACCGGGACAGGGCTATGAGCAGTTCTTC TRBJ2-1 TRBD1 TRBV6-5 NA
CASSEVGSTNSPLHF TGTGCCAGCAGTGAAGTAGGGTCAACTAATTCACCCCTCCACTTT TRBJ1-6 NA TRBV2 few
CASSQGVLAGSTDTQYF TGCGCCAGCAGCCAAGGAGTACTAGCGGGTAGCACAGATACGCAGTATTTT TRBJ2-3 TRBD2 TRBV4-3 NA
CASSLAGFLEGAAEAFF TGTGCCAGCAGCTTGGCCGGGTTTTTGGAGGGCGCGGCTGAAGCTTTCTTT TRBJ1-1 NA TRBV5-6 NA
CASILNRNNQPQHF TGTGCCAGCATCCTCAACAGGAACAATCAGCCCCAGCATTTT TRBJ1-5 NA TRBV28 NA
CASSQPPAIETQYF TGCGCCAGCAGTCAACCCCCGGCAATCGAGACCCAGTACTTC TRBJ2-5 NA TRBV23-1 NA
CASSQDLLSGSAPSYNEQFF TGCGCCAGCAGCCAAGATCTCCTTAGCGGGAGTGCCCCCTCCTACAATGAGCAGTTCTTC TRBJ2-1 TRBD2 TRBV4-3 NA
CASSDGTLKAFF TGCGCCAGCAGCGACGGTACACTGAAAGCTTTCTTT TRBJ1-1 NA TRBV5-1 NA
CASSTALRGIYEQYF TGTGCCAGCAGTACCGCCCTCCGGGGTATCTACGAGCAGTACTTC TRBJ2-7 NA TRBV27 NA
CASSLWGGAQPQHF TGTGCCAGCAGCCTATGGGGGGGGGCACAGCCCCAGCATTTT TRBJ1-5 NA TRBV5-6 many
CASSSTLRAEGTNEKLFF TGTGCCAGCAGCTCCACCCTGAGGGCGGAGGGAACTAATGAAAAACTGTTTTTT TRBJ1-4 NA TRBV9 once
CASSHRQGAYEQYF TGCGCCAGCAGCCACAGGCAGGGGGCCTACGAGCAGTACTTC TRBJ2-7 TRBD1 TRBV4-1 NA
CASRRGGAPNQPQHF TGTGCCAGCAGACGGGGGGGGGCCCCTAATCAGCCCCAGCATTTT TRBJ1-5 NA TRBV28 NA
CASTIVATGRPYEQYF TGTGCCAGCACGATAGTCGCCACGGGCCGGCCGTACGAGCAGTACTTC TRBJ2-7 NA TRBV7-2 few
CASSDARESPLHF TGCGCCAGCAGTGATGCCAGGGAGTCACCCCTCCACTTT TRBJ1-6 NA TRBV10-1 NA
CASGVGTGPLEQYF TGTGCCAGCGGTGTGGGGACAGGTCCGCTTGAGCAGTACTTC TRBJ2-7 TRBD1 TRBV6-5 few
CASSLYPLSSGTGELFF TGTGCCAGCAGTTTATACCCCCTCTCTAGCGGGACCGGGGAGCTGTTTTTT TRBJ2-2 TRBD2 TRBV28 NA
CASSLAAGAPYEQYF TGCGCCAGCAGCTTAGCAGCGGGCGCACCCTACGAGCAGTACTTC TRBJ2-7 NA TRBV5-1 NA
CAISESKRRETQYF TGTGCCATCAGTGAGTCGAAAAGGAGGGAGACCCAGTACTTC TRBJ2-5 NA TRBV10-3 many
CASKGGQHYEQYF TGTGCCAGCAAAGGGGGACAGCACTACGAGCAGTACTTC TRBJ2-7 TRBD1 TRBV2 NA
CASSLEKASGGAFPYNEQFF TGTGCCAGCAGCTTAGAGAAGGCTAGCGGGGGGGCCTTCCCCTACAATGAGCAGTTCTTC TRBJ2-1 TRBD2 TRBV11-2 NA
CASSLDVGGPETQYF TGTGCCAGCAGCTTAGATGTGGGGGGGCCAGAGACCCAGTACTTC TRBJ2-5 NA TRBV13 NA
CASSLGEVSNEQYF TGTGCCAGCAGCTTAGGAGAGGTATCTAACGAGCAGTACTTC TRBJ2-7 NA TRBV11-2 NA
CASSTTGMRNQPQHF TGTGCCAGCAGCACGACGGGGATGCGCAATCAGCCCCAGCATTTT TRBJ1-5 NA TRBV6-1 NA
CASSLAGQSSPLHF TGTGCCAGCAGCTTAGCGGGACAGAGTTCACCCCTCCACTTT TRBJ1-6 TRBD1 TRBV7-8 NA
CASSSLGPAFF TGTGCCAGCAGCTCGCTGGGTCCGGCTTTCTTT TRBJ1-1 NA TRBV6-5 NA
CASSKLGLDYEQYF TGTGCCAGCAGTAAACTTGGACTGGACTACGAGCAGTACTTC TRBJ2-7 NA TRBV27 NA
CASSLVGQGYEQYF TGTGCCAGCAGCTTGGTTGGACAGGGCTACGAGCAGTACTTC TRBJ2-7 TRBD1 TRBV5-8 few
CSGFSLLYGYTF TGCAGCGGGTTCAGTCTACTCTATGGCTACACCTTC TRBJ1-2 NA TRBV29-1 NA
CASSPVQGHTYEQYF TGTGCCAGCTCACCGGTTCAGGGACACACCTACGAGCAGTACTTC TRBJ2-7 NA TRBV18 few
CASSWGGYEQYF TGTGCCAGCAGTTGGGGGGGCTACGAGCAGTACTTC TRBJ2-7 TRBD2 TRBV6-5 few
CAILPGAGALYEQYF TGTGCCATACTACCTGGGGCGGGGGCTCTCTACGAGCAGTACTTC TRBJ2-7 NA TRBV27 few
CASISRGNEQFF TGTGCCAGCATCTCCCGGGGCAATGAGCAGTTCTTC TRBJ2-1 NA TRBV28 NA
CASRGGPGETQYF TGTGCCAGCCGAGGGGGCCCGGGAGAGACCCAGTACTTC TRBJ2-5 TRBD1 TRBV7-8 NA
CASSLLSNEKLFF TGTGCCAGCAGCTTACTCAGTAATGAAAAACTGTTTTTT TRBJ1-4 NA TRBV5-6 few